This T cell receptor beta chain was sequenced during a study of blood T cell repertoires in COVID-19. Germline V lookup: CDR1 SEHNR, CDR2 FQNEAQ (reference sequence). The CDR3 contains 14 residues. Trimming removed 5 bases from V and 4 bases from J; junction bases left unmatched: 3. Sequencing used immunoSEQ multiplex PCR; TCRdb keeps in-frame clones, though not all of them. Of about 230,000 clones listed, around 78% are singletons. The sequence derives from a woman in her seventies with active or convalescent COVID-19. The specimen was peripheral blood. The chain combines TRBV7-9 with TRBJ1-4, with 8 bases identical to TRBD1. This CDR3 is CASSQQGVNEKLFF. CDR3 sequence (DNA): TGTGCCAGCAGCCAACAGGGGGTTAATGAAAAACTGTTTTTT.